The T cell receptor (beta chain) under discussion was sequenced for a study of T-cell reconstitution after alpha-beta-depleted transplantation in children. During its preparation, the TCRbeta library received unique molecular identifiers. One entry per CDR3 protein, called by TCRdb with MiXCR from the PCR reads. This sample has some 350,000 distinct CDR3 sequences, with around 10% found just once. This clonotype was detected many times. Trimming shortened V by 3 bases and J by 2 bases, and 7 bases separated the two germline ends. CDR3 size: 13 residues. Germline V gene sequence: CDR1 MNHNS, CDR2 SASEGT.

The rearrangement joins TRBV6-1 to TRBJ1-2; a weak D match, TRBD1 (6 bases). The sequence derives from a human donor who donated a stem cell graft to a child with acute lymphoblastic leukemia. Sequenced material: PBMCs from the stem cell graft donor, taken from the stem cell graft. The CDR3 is CASSEGQNYGYTF. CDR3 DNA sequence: TGTGCCAGCAGTGAGGGACAAAACTATGGCTACACCTTC.